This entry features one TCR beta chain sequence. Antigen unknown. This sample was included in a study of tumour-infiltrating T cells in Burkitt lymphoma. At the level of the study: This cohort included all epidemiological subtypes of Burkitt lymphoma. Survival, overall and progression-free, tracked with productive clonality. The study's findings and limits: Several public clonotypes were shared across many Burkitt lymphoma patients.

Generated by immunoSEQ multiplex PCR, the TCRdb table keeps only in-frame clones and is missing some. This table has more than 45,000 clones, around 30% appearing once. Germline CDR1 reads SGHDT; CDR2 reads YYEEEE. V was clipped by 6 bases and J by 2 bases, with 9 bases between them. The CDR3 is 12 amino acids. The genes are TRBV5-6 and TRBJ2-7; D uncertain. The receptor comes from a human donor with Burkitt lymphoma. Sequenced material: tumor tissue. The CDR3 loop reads CASTVGTYEQYF. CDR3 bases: TGTGCCAGCACCGTTGGGACCTACGAGCAGTACTTC.